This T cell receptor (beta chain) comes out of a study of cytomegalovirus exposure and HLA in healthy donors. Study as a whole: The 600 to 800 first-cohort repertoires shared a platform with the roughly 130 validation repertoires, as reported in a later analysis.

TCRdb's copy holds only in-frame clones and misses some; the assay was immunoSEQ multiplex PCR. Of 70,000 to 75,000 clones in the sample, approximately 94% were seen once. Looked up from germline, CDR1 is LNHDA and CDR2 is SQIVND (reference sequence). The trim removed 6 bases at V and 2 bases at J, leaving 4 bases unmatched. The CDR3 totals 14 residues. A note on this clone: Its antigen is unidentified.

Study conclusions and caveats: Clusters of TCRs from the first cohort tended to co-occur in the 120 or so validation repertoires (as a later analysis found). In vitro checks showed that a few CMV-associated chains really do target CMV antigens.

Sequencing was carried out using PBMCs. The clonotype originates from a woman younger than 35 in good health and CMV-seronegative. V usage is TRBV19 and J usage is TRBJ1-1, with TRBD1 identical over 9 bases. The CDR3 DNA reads TGTGCCAGTAGGACTACAGGGGGCAACACTGAAGCTTTCTTT. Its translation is CASRTTGGNTEAFF.